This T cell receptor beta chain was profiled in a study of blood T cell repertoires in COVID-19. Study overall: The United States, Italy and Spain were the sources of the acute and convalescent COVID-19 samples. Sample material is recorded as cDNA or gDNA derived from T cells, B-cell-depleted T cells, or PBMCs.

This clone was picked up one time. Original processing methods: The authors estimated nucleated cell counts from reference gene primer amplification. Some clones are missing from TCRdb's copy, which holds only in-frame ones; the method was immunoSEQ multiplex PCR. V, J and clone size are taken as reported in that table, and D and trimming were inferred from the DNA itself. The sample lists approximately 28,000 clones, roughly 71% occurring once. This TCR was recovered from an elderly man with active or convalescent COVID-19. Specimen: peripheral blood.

CDR3 region: CASSTGTRGTDTQYF. In DNA form, the CDR3 reads TGCGCCAGCAGCACCGGGACTAGAGGGACAGATACGCAGTATTTT. V usage is TRBV5-1 and J usage is TRBJ2-3; TRBD2 agrees at 8 bases. CDR1 and CDR2 (germline): SGHRS, YFSETQ. V lost 4 bases and J lost 3; bases outside the gene matches: 7. CDR3 length: 15 residues. The entire variable domain, with the rest obtained from reference TRBV5-1 and TRBJ2-3, is as follows: KAGVTQTPRYLIKTRGQQVTLSCSPISGHRSVSWYQQTPGQGLQFLFEYFSETQRNKGNFPGRFSGRQFSNSRSEMNVSTLELGDSALYLCASSTGTRGTDTQYFGPGTRLTVL.